This record looks at one T cell receptor beta chain sequence and its context. As yet, its antigen is unknown. This may arise from a read error, as a much more abundant clone is one base away. TCRdb analysed the reads with MiXCR anew, one entry per CDR3 protein. The sample has around 710,000 distinct CDR3 sequences; about 27% are singletons. Per the germline V gene, CDR1 is SGHTA and CDR2 is FQGTGA. The CDR3 runs 12 residues. These data come from a study of T cell repertoires in cytomegalovirus infection. Across the study: Matching HLA type and CMV infection were both indicated by public TCR beta signatures.

Study-wide points: There were carriers of CMV plus the relevant HLA, and cumulative public TCR beta family frequency identified them.

This sequence originates from a human donor in good health (CMV status not recorded). Some clones in this sample may be carry-over from other donors' samples. The sequencing used cultured CD8+ T cells from PBMCs, collected from culture after CMV antigen stimulation. The V call is TRBV7-3, the J call TRBJ1-1; D is unclear. This CDR3 is CSSSIEYTEAFF. Here the CDR3 DNA reads TGTTCCAGCAGCATAGAGTACACTGAAGCTTTCTTT.